This T cell receptor (beta chain) was observed in a study of blood T cell repertoires in COVID-19. The table came from immunoSEQ multiplex PCR; TCRdb's copy has only in-frame clones and leaves some out. The profile shows about 46,000 clones, around 85% of them singletons. This clonotype was sampled from a woman of 80 years or more with COVID-19, enrolled during active disease. The sequencing sample was made of peripheral blood.

The CDR3 here is CASSGRTGTSNEQFF. CDR3 DNA sequence: TGTGCCAGCAGCGGACGGACCGGGACTTCGAATGAGCAGTTCTTC. The chain has TRBV7-2 and TRBJ2-1; tentative D call: TRBD2 (6 bases). This CDR3 region has 15 residues. The V and J ends lost 5 bases and 7 bases respectively, with 18 bases between them. Per germline, CDR1 SGHTA and CDR2 FQGNSA. Supplemented by reference TRBV7-2 and TRBJ2-1, the full variable domain reads GAGVSQSPSNKVTEKGKDVELRCDPISGHTALYWYRQSLGQGLEFLIYFQGNSAPDKSGLPSDRFSAERTGGSVSTLTIQRTQQEDSAVYLCASSGRTGTSNEQFFGPGTRLTVL.